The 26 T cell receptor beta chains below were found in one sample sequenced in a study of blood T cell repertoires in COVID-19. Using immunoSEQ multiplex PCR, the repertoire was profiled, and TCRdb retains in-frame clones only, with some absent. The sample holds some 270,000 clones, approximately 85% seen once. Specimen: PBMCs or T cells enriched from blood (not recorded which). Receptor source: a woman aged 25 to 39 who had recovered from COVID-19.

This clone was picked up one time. CDR3 DNA: TGTGCCAGCGTGCGGACAGGGCACAATGAGCAGTTCTTC. Residues: CASVRTGHNEQFF. This sequence joins TRBV5-6 and TRBJ2-1; 8 positions match TRBD1. Trimming at V came to 7 bases and at J to 5 bases, leaving 5 bases not matched to a gene. The germline V gene encodes CDR1 SGHDT and CDR2 YYEEEE. The CDR3 contains 13 residues.

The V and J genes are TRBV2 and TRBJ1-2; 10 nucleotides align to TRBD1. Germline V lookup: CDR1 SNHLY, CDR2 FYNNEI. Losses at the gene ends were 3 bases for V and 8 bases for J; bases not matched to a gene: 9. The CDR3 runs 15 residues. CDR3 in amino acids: CASSEVDRGLFGYTF. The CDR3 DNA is TGTGCCAGCAGTGAGGTCGACAGGGGGCTGTTCGGCTACACCTTC.

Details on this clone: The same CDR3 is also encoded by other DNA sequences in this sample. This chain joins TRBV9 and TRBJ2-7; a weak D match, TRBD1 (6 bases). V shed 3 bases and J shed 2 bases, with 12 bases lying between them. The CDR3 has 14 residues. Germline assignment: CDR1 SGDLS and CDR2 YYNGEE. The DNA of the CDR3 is TGTGCCAGCAGCGCCACAGGACAGACCTACGAGCAGTACTTC. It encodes CASSATGQTYEQYF.

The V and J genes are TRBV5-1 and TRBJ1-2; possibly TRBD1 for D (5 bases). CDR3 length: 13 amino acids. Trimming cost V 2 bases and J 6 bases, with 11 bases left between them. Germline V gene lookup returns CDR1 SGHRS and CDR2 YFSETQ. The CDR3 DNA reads TGCGCCAGCAGCTTTACAGGTCTCGATGGCTACACCTTC. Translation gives CASSFTGLDGYTF.

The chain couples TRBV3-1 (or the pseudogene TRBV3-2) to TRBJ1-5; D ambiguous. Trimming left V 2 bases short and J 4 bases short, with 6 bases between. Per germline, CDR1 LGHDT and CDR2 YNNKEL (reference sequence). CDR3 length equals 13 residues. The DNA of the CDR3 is TGTGCCAGCAGCCAATTTCTTAATCAGCCCCAGCATTTT. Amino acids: CASSQFLNQPQHF.

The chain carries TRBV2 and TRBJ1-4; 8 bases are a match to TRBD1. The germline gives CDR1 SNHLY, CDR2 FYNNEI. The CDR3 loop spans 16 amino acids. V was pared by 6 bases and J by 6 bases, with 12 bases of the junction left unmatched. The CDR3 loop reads CASRPGQAIIDEKLFF. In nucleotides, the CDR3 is TGTGCCAGCAGACCGGGACAGGCGATTATCGATGAAAAACTGTTTTTT.

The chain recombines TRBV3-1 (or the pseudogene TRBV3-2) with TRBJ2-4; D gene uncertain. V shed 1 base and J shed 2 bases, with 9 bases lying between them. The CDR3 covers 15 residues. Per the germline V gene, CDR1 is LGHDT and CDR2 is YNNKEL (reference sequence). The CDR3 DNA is TGTGCCAGCAGCCAAGTTACATTTTCCAAAAACATTCAGTACTTC. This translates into CASSQVTFSKNIQYF.

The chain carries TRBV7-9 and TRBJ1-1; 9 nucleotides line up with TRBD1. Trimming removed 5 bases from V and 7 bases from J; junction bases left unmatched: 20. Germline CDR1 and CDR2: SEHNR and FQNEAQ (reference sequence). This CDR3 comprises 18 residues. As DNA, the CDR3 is TGTGCCAGCAGCCCAACGGGACAGGGAAAAAGGATGGGGCTTGAAGCTTTCTTT. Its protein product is CASSPTGQGKRMGLEAFF.

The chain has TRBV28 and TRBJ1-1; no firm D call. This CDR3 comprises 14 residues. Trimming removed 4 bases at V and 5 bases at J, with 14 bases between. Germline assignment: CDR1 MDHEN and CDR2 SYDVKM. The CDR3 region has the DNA TGTGCCAGCAGTTCCCCTAACGTCGTAACTGAAGCTTTCTTT. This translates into CASSSPNVVTEAFF. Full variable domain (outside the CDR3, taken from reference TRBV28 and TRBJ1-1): DVKVTQSSRYLVKRTGEKVFLECVQDMDHENMFWYRQDPGLGLRLIYFSYDVKMKEKGDIPEGYSVSREKKERFSLILESASTNQTSMYLCASSSPNVVTEAFFGQGTRLTVV.

The CDR3 bases are TGTGCCTGGCAGGGGGCCAGGGAGCTGTTTTTT. Protein: CAWQGARELFF. This rearrangement joins TRBV30 to TRBJ2-2; 8 bases agree with TRBD1. J gave up 9 bases and V 5 bases, and 2 bases lay outside the gene matches. Germline CDR1 GTSNPN, CDR2 SVGIG (reference sequence). CDR3 size: 11 residues. Together with reference TRBV30 and TRBJ2-2, the CDR3 gives the full variable domain: SQTIHQWPATLVQPVGSPLSLECTVEGTSNPNLYWYRQAAGRGLQLLFYSVGIGQISSEVPQNLSASRPQDRQFILSSKKLLLSDSGFYLCAWQGARELFFGEGSRLTVL.

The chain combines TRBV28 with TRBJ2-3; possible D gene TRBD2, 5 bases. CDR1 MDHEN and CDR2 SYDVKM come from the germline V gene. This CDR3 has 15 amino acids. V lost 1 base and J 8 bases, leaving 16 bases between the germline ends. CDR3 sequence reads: CASSLSTGGSGTQYF. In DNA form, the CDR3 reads TGTGCCAGCAGTTTATCGACCGGTGGGAGTGGTACGCAGTATTTT.

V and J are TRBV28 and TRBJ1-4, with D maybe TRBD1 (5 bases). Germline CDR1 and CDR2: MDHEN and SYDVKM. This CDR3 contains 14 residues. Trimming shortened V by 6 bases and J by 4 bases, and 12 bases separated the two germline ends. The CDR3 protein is CASRQGFYNEKLFF. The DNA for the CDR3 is TGTGCCAGCAGGCAGGGATTCTATAATGAAAAACTGTTTTTT. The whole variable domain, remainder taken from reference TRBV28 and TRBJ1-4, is DVKVTQSSRYLVKRTGEKVFLECVQDMDHENMFWYRQDPGLGLRLIYFSYDVKMKEKGDIPEGYSVSREKKERFSLILESASTNQTSMYLCASRQGFYNEKLFFGSGTQLSVL.

The CDR3 DNA sequence: TGCGCCAGCAGTGACTCGGGACAGAGAGAGACCCAGTACTTC. It translates to CASSDSGQRETQYF. The chain is built from TRBV10-1 and TRBJ2-5; 7 positions match TRBD1. V trimming: 3 bases; J trimming: 4 bases; junction bases outside the gene matches: 5. The CDR3 sequence is 14 residues long. Germline V gene lookup returns CDR1 WNHNN and CDR2 SYGVQD (reference sequence).

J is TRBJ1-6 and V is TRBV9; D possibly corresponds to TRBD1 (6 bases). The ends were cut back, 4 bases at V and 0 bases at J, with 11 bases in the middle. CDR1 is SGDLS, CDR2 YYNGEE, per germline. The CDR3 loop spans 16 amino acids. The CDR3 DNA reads TGTGCCAGCAGCTTCGACAGGAGCTCCTATAATTCACCCCTCCACTTT. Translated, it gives CASSFDRSSYNSPLHF.

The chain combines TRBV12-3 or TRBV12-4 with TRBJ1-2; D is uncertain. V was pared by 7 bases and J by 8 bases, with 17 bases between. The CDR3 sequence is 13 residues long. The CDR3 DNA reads TGTGCCAGCACTCTCGGTGCACGAGGAGGCTACACCTTC. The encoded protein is CASTLGARGGYTF.

The CDR3, as DNA: TGTGCCAGCAGCTCTTATAGCGGGGGCACTGAAGCTTTCTTT. Amino acids: CASSSYSGGTEAFF. The chain links TRBV7-2 to TRBJ1-1; maybe TRBD1 (5 bases). Trimming shortened V by 4 bases and J by 4 bases, and 13 bases separated the two germline ends. Germline values: CDR1 SGHTA, CDR2 FQGNSA. There are 14 residues in the CDR3.

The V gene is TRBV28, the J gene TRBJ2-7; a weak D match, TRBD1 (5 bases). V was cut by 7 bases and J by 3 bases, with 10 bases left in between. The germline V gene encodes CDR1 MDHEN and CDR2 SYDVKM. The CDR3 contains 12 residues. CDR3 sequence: CASIGADYEQYF. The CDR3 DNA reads TGTGCCAGCATAGGGGCAGACTACGAGCAGTACTTC.

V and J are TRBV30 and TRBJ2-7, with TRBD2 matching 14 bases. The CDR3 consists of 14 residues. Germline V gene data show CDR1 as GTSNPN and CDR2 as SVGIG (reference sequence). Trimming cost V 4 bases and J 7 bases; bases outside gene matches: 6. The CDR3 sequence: CAWIAGTSGGEQYF. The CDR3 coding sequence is TGTGCCTGGATTGCCGGGACTAGCGGGGGAGAGCAGTACTTC.

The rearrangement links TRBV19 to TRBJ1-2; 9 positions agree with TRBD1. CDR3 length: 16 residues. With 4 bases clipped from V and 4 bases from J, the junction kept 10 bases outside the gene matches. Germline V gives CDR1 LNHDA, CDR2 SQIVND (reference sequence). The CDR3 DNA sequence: TGTGCCAGTAGTAGTCTCAAAACGGACAGGGGCTATGGCTACACCTTC. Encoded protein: CASSSLKTDRGYGYTF.

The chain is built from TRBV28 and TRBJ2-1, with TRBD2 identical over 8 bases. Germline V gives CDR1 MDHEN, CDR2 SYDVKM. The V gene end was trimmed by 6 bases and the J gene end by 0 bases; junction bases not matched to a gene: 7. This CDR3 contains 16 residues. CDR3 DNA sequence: TGTGCCAGCAGCAATAGCGGGGCCAGCTCCTACAATGAGCAGTTCTTC. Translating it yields CASSNSGASSYNEQFF.

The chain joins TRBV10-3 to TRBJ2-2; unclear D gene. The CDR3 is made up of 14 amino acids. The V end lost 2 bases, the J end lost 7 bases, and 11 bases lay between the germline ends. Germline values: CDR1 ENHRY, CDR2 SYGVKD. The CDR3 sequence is CAISEVKSVGELFF. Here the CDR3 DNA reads TGTGCCATCAGTGAGGTAAAGAGCGTCGGGGAGCTGTTTTTT.

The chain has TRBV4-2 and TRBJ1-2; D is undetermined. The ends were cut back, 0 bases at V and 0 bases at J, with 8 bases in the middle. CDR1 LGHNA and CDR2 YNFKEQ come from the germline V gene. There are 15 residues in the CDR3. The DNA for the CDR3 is TGTGCCAGCAGCCAAGAGCCGACTGCTAACTATGGCTACACCTTC. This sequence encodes CASSQEPTANYGYTF.

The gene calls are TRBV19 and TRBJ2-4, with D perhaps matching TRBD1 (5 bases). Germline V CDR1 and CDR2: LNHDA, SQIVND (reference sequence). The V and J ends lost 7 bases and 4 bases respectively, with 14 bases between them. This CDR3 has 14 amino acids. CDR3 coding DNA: TGTGCCAGTACCCCCGGACACAGGAAAAACATTCAGTACTTC. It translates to CASTPGHRKNIQYF.

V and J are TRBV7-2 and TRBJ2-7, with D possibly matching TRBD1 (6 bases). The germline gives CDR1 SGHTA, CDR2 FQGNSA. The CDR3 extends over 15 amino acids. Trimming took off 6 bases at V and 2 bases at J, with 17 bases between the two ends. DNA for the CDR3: TGTGCCAGCAGAGGCGAGGGGGTCGGCGCCTACGAGCAGTACTTC. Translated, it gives CASRGEGVGAYEQYF.

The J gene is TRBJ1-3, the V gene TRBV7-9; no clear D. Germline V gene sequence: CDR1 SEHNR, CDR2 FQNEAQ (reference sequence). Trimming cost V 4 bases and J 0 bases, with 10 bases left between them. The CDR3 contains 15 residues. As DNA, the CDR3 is TGTGCCAGCAGCTCAAGCTCCGGCTCTGGAAACACCATATATTTT. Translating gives CASSSSSGSGNTIYF.

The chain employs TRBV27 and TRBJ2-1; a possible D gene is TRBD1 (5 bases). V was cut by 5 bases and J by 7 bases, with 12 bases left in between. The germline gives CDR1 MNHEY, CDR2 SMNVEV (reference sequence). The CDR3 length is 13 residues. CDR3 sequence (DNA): TGTGCCAGCAGTCCCAGGGTTCGGAATGAGCAGTTCTTC. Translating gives CASSPRVRNEQFF.